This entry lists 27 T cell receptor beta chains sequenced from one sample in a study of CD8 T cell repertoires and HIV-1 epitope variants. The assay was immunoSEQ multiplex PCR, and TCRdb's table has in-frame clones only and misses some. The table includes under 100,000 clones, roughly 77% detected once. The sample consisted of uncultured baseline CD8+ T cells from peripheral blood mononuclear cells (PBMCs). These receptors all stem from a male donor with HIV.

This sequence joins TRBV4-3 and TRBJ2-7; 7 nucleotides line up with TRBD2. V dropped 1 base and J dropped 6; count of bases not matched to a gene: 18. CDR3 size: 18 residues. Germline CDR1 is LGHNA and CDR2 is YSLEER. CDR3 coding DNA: TGCGCCAGCAGCCAAGGGAGAGCTAGCGGTGGCTTTGGGGGCGAGCAGTACTTC. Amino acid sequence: CASSQGRASGGFGGEQYF.

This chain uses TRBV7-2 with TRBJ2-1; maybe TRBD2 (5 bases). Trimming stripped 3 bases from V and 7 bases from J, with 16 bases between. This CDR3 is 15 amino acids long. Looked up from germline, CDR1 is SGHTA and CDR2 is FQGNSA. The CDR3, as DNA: TGTGCCAGCAGCTTTCCCGCGGGCCTGATGAATGAGCAGTTCTTC. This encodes CASSFPAGLMNEQFF.

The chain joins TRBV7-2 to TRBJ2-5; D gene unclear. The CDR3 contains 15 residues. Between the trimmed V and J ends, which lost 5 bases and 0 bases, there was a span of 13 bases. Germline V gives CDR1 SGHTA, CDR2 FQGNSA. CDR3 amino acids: CASSPRDLDQETQYF. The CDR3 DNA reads TGTGCCAGCAGCCCACGAGACTTAGACCAAGAGACCCAGTACTTC.

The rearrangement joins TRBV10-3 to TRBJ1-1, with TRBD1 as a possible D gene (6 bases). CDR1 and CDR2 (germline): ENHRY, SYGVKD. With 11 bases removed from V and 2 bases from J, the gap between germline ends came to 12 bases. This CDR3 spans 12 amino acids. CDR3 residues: CASGQKNTEAFF. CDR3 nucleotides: TGTGCCTCCGGACAGAAAAACACTGAAGCTTTCTTT.

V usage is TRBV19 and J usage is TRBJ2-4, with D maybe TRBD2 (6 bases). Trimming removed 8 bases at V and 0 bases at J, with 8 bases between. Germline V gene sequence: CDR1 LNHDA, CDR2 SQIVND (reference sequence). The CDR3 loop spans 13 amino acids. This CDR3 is CASGGLAKNIQYF. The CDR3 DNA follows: TGTGCCAGTGGGGGACTAGCCAAAAACATTCAGTACTTC. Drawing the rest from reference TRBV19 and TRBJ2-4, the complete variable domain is DGGITQSPKYLFRKEGQNVTLSCEQNLNHDAMYWYRQDPGQGLRLIYYSQIVNDFQKGDIAEGYSVSREKKESFPLTVTSAQKNPTAFYLCASGGLAKNIQYFGAGTRLSVL.

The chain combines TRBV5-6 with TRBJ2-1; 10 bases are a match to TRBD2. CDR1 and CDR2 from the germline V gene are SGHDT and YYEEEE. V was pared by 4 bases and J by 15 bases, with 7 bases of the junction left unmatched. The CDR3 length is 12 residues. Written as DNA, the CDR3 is TGTGCCAGCAGCACCGCTAGCGGGAGCCCGTTCTTC. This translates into CASSTASGSPFF.

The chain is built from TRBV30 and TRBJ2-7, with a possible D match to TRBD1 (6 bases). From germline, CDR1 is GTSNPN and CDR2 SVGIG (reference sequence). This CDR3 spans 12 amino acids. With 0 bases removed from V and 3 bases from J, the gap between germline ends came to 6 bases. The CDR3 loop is CAWSVQGYEQYF. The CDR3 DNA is TGTGCCTGGAGTGTACAGGGCTACGAGCAGTACTTC.

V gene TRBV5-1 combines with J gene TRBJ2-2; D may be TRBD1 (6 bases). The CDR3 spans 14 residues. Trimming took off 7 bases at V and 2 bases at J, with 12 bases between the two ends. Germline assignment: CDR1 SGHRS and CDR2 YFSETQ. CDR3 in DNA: TGCGCCAGCTCCGGACAGCTAAACACCGGGGAGCTGTTTTTT. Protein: CASSGQLNTGELFF.

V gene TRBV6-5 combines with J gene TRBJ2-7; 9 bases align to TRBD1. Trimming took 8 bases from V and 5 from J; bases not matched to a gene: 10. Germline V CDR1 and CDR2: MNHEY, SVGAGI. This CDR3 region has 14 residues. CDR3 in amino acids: CASRFRDRDNEQYF. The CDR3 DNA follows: TGTGCCAGCCGCTTCCGGGACAGGGACAACGAGCAGTACTTC.

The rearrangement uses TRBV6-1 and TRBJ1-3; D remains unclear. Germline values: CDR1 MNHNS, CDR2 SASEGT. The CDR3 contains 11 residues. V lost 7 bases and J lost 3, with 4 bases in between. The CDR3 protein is CASTLGNTIYF. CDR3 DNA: TGTGCCAGCACTCTTGGAAACACCATATATTTT.

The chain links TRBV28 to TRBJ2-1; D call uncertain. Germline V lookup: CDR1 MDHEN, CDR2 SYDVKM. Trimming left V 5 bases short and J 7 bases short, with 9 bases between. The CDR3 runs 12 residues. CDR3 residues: CASSIPKNEQFF. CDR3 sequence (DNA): TGTGCCAGCAGTATCCCCAAAAATGAGCAGTTCTTC.

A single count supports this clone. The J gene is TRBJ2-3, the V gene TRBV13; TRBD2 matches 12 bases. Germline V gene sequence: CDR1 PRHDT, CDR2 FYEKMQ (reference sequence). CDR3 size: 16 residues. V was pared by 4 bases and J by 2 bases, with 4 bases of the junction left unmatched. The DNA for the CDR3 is TGTGCCAGCAGCTCCCTAGCGGGGGGGATCACAGATACGCAGTATTTT. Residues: CASSSLAGGITDTQYF.

As DNA, the CDR3 is TGTGCCAGCAGTTTATTGGACGGTCAAGAGACCCAGTACTTC. It translates to CASSLLDGQETQYF. The chain joins TRBV28 to TRBJ2-5; no reliable D call. There are 14 residues in the CDR3. From germline, CDR1 is MDHEN and CDR2 SYDVKM. Trimming cost V 1 base and J 2 bases, with 8 bases left between them.

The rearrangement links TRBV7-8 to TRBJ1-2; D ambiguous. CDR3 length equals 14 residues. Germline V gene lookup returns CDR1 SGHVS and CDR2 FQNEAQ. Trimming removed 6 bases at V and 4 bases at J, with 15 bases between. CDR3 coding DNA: TGTGCCAGCAGTCCTACCGACGTCGGCTATGGCTACACCTTC. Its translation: CASSPTDVGYGYTF.

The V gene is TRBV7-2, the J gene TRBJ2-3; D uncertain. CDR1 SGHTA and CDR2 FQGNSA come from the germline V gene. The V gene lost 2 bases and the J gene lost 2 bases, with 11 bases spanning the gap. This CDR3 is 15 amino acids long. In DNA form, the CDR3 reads TGTGCCAGCAGCTTATATGGACCGTTCACAGATACGCAGTATTTT. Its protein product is CASSLYGPFTDTQYF.

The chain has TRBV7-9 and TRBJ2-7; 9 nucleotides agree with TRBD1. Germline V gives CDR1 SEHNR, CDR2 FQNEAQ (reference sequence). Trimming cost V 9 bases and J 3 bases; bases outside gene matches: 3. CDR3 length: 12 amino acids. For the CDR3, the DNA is TGTGCCAGTCGGACAGGGGACTACGAGCAGTACTTC. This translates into CASRTGDYEQYF. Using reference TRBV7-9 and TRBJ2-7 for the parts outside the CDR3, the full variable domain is DTGVSQNPRHKITKRGQNVTFRCDPISEHNRLYWYRQTLGQGPEFLTYFQNEAQLEKSRLLSDRFSAERPKGSFSTLEIQRTEQGDSAMYLCASRTGDYEQYFGPGTRLTVT.

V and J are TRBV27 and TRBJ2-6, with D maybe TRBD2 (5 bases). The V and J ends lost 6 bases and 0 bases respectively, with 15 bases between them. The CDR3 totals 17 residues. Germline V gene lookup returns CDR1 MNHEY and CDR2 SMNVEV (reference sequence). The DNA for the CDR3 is TGTGCCAGCAGCCTAGCCCCTTCCTTCTCTGGGGCCAACGTCCTGACTTTC. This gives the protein CASSLAPSFSGANVLTF.

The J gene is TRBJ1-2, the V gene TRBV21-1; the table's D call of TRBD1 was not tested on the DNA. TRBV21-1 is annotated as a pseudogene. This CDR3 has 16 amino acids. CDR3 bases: TGTGCCAGCAGCGAGAGTCCCGTGCAGGCTAACTATGGCTACACCTTC. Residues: CASSESPVQANYGYTF.

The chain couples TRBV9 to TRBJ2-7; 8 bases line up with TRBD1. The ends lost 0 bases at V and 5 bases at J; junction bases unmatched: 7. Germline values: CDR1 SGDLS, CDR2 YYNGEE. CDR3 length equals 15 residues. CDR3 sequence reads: CASSVGGTGRHEQYF. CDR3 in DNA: TGTGCCAGCAGCGTAGGAGGGACAGGTAGGCACGAGCAGTACTTC.

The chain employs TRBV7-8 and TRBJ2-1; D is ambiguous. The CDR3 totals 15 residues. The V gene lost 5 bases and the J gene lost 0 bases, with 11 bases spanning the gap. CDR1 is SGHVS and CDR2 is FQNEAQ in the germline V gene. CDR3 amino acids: CASSDTLSSYNEQFF. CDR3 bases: TGTGCCAGCAGCGATACGCTGAGCTCCTACAATGAGCAGTTCTTC.

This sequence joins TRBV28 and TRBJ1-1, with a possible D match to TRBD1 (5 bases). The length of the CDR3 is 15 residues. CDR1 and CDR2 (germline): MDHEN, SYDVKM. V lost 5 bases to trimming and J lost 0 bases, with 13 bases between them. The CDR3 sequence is CASSQGGQLNTEAFF. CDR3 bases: TGTGCCAGCAGTCAGGGAGGACAACTGAACACTGAAGCTTTCTTT. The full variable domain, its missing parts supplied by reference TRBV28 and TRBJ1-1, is DVKVTQSSRYLVKRTGEKVFLECVQDMDHENMFWYRQDPGLGLRLIYFSYDVKMKEKGDIPEGYSVSREKKERFSLILESASTNQTSMYLCASSQGGQLNTEAFFGQGTRLTVV.

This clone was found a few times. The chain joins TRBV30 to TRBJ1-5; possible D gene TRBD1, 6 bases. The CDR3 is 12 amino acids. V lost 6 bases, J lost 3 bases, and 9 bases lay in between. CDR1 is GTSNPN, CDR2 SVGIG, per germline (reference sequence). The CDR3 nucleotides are TGTGCCTGCCGGACAGACAATCAGCCCCAGCATTTT. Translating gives CACRTDNQPQHF. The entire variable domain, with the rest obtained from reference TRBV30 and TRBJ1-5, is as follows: SQTIHQWPATLVQPVGSPLSLECTVEGTSNPNLYWYRQAAGRGLQLLFYSVGIGQISSEVPQNLSASRPQDRQFILSSKKLLLSDSGFYLCACRTDNQPQHFGDGTRLSIL.

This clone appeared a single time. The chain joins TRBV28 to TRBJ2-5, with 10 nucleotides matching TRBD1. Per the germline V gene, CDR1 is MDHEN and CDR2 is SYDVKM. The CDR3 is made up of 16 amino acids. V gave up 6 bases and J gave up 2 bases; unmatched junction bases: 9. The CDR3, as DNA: TGTGCCAGCAGCTCGAGGCCGGGACAGGGGCAAGAGACCCAGTACTTC. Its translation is CASSSRPGQGQETQYF.

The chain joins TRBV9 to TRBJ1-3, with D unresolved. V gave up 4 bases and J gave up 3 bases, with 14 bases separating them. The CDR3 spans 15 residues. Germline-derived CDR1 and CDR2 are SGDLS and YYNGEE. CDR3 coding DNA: TGTGCCAGCAGCCACCTGACCGGTTTTGGAAACACCATATATTTT. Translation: CASSHLTGFGNTIYF.

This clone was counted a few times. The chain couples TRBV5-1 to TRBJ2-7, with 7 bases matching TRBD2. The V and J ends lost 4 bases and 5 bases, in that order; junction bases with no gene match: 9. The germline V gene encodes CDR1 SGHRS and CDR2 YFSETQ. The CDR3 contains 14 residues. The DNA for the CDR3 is TGCGCCAGCAGCCCCCAACTGGGGGGGAACGAGCAGTACTTC. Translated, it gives CASSPQLGGNEQYF.

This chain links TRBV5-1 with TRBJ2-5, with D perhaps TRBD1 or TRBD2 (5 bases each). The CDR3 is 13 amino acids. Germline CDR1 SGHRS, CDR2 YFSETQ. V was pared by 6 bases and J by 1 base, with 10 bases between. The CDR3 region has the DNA TGCGCCAGCACCCCTGGGGGCCAAGAGACCCAGTACTTC. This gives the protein CASTPGGQETQYF.

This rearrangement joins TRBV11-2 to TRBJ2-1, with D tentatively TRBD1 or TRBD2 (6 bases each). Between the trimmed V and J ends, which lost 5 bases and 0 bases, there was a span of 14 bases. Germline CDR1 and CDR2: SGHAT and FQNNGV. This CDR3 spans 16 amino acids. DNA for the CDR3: TGTGCCAGCAGCCCAAGGGGGGTTCGCTCCTACAATGAGCAGTTCTTC. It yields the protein CASSPRGVRSYNEQFF.